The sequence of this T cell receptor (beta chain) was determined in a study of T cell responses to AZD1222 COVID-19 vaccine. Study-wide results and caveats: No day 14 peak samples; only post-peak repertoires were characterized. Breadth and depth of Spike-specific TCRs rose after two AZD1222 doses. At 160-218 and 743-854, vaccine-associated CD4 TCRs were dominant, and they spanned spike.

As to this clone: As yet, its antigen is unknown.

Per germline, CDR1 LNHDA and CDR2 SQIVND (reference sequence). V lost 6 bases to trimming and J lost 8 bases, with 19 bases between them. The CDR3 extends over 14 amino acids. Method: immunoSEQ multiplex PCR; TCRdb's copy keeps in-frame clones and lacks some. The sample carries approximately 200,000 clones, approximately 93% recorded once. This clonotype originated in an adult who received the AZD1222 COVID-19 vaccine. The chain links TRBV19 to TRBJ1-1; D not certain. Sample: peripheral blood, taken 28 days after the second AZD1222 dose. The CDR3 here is CASSTREASREAFF. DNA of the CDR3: TGTGCCAGTAGCACCCGGGAGGCATCGAGGGAAGCTTTCTTT.